This record looks at one T cell receptor beta chain sequence and its context. Here immunoSEQ multiplex PCR was the method, and the copy in TCRdb shows in-frame clones only, minus some. The sample has about 64,000 clones, roughly 90% seen once. The sample comes from a study of OX40 agonist ivuxolimab in advanced cancers. Autoimmune disease history or systemic immunosuppression led to patient exclusion. Samples were taken at baseline and on day 1 of cycles 4 and 7. Here the sequenced sample was CD4+ or CD8+ T cells sorted from blood, taken in a trial of the OX40 agonist ivuxolimab. This receptor was identified in an adult with an advanced solid tumor such as melanoma, head and neck, liver or kidney cancer.

Here the CDR3 reads CASSLERQGQPQHF. CDR3 coding DNA: TGTGCCAGCAGCTTAGAACGACAGGGCCAGCCCCAGCATTTT. The rearrangement links TRBV11-2 to TRBJ1-5, with 7 bases identical to TRBD1. Unmatched junction bases numbered 3, after V lost 0 bases and J lost 7 bases. The germline V gene encodes CDR1 SGHAT and CDR2 FQNNGV. This CDR3 is 14 amino acids long.